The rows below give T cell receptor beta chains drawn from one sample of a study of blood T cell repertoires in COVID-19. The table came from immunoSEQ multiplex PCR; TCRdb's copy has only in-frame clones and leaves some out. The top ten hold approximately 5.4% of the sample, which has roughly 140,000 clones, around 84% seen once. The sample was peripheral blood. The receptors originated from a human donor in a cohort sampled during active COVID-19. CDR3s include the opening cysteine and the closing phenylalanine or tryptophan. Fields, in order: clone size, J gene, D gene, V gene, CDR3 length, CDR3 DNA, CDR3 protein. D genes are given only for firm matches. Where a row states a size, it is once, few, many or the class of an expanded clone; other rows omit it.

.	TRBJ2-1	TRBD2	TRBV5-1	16	TGCGCCAGCAGCCGTACTTCTAGCGGGGGGTACAATGAGCAGTTCTTC	CASSRTSSGGYNEQFF
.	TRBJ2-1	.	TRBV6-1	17	TGTGCCAGCAGTGCCCTGTCAATGGAGGGGCCCTACAATGAGCAGTTCTTC	CASSALSMEGPYNEQFF
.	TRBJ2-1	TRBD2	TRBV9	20	TGTGCCAGCAGCGTAGGGACCGGGACTAGCGACTCCGACTCCTACAATGAGCAGTTCTTC	CASSVGTGTSDSDSYNEQFF
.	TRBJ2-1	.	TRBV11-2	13	TGTGCCAGCAGGGCGGCAGATTACAATGAGCAGTTCTTC	CASRAADYNEQFF
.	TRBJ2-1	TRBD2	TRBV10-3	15	TGTGCCATCAGTGAGTTAGCGGGGGGGTACAATGAGCAGTTCTTC	CAISELAGGYNEQFF
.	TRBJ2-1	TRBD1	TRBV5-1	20	TGCGCCAGCAGCTCTCTCCGCATAGGACAGGGTCCATACTCCTACAATGAGCAGTTCTTC	CASSSLRIGQGPYSYNEQFF
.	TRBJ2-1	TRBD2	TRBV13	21	TGTGCCAGCAGCTTAGAGGGACACCCGGGACTAGCGGGAGATAGGGTTGGTGAGCAGTTCTTC	CASSLEGHPGLAGDRVGEQFF
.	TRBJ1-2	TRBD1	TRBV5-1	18	TGCGCCAGCAGCTTGGAGGTTGGTACAGGGGGCCCTCGGAATGGCTACACCTTC	CASSLEVGTGGPRNGYTF
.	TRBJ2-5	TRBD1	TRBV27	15	TGTGCCAGCAGAGCGGACAGGGAAGGCCAAGAGACCCAGTACTTC	CASRADREGQETQYF
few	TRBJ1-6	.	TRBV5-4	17	TGTGCCAGCAGCTTGGGGCCAACGACGGAGAATAATTCACCCCTCCACTTT	CASSLGPTTENNSPLHF
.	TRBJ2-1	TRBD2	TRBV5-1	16	TGCGCCAGCAGCGAGCCCCGGACTAGCGGGAGAGATGAGCAGTTCTTC	CASSEPRTSGRDEQFF
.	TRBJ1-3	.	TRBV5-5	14	TGTGCCAGCAGCTTGGTCCTCTCTGGAAACACCATATATTTT	CASSLVLSGNTIYF
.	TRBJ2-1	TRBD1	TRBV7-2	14	TGTGCCAGCAGGGGCCAGGGGGCGCGAAATGAGCAGTTCTTC	CASRGQGARNEQFF
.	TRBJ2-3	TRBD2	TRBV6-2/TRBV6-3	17	TGTGCCAGCAGTTACTCGACGCTAGCGGGAGGGCCGGATACGCAGTATTTT	CASSYSTLAGGPDTQYF
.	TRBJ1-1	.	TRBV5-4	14	TGTGCCAGCAGCTTGGCGGCAGGGCGGACTGAAGCTTTCTTT	CASSLAAGRTEAFF
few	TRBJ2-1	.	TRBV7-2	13	TGTGCCAGCAGCTTCCAGTACTACAATGAGCAGTTCTTC	CASSFQYYNEQFF
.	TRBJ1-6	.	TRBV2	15	TGTGCCGCTAACTCAGGGTCGGTATCGGATTCACCCCTCCACTTT	CAANSGSVSDSPLHF
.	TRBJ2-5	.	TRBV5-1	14	TGCGCCAGCAGCGTAGGAGGGCTCCAAGAGACCCAGTACTTC	CASSVGGLQETQYF
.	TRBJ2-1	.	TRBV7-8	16	TGTGCCAGCAGCCTAGGGGTAGGCGGGTCATACAATGAGCAGTTCTTC	CASSLGVGGSYNEQFF
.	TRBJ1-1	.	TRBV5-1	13	TGCGCCAGCAGCCCACAGGGAAACACTGAAGCTTTCTTT	CASSPQGNTEAFF
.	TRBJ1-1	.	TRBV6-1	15	TGTGCCAGCAGTGATCGGGTCCCCGGGAGGTTTGAAGCTTTCTTT	CASSDRVPGRFEAFF
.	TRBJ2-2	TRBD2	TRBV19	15	TGTGCCAGTAGTAGCGGGAGGCCCCACACCGGGGAGCTGTTTTTT	CASSSGRPHTGELFF
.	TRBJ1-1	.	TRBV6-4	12	TGTGCCAGCAGTGACTTGAGGTCTGAAGCTTTCTTT	CASSDLRSEAFF
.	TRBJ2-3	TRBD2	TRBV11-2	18	TGTGCCAGCAGCAACCCCTGGACTAGCGGACCGAGCACAGATACGCAGTATTTT	CASSNPWTSGPSTDTQYF
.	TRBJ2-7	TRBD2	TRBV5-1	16	TGCGCCAGCAGCTTGCAGAGGACTAGCGGGAGGGGCGAGCAGTACTTC	CASSLQRTSGRGEQYF
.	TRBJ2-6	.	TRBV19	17	TGTGCCAGTAGTATGACAGGCGAAAGCTCTGGGGCCAACGTCCTGACTTTC	CASSMTGESSGANVLTF
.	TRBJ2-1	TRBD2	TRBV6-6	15	TGTGCCAGCAGTTACTCGACGGGGCGGGGGAATGAGCAGTTCTTC	CASSYSTGRGNEQFF
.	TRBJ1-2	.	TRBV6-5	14	TGTGCCAGCGAAAGACGGGGGGCGTTAAGTGGCTACACCTTC	CASERRGALSGYTF
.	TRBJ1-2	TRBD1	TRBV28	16	TGTGCCAGCAGTAGCCCAACAGGACAGGGGGGCTATGGCTACACCTTC	CASSSPTGQGGYGYTF
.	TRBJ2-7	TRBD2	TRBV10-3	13	TGTGCCATCAGTGAGCGAGCGGGAGCCGAGCAGTACTTC	CAISERAGAEQYF
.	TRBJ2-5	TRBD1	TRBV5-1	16	TGCGCCAGCAGCTTGGCCGTCATGGGGACAGAAGAGACCCAGTACTTC	CASSLAVMGTEETQYF
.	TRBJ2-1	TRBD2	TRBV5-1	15	TGCGCCAGCAGCGGGACTAGCGGGACCCGTGGTGAGCAGTTCTTC	CASSGTSGTRGEQFF
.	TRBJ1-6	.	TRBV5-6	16	TGTGCCAGCAGCTTGGCCGCGGGCTCCTATAATTCACCCCTCCACTTT	CASSLAAGSYNSPLHF
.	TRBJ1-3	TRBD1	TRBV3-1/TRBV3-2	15	TGTGCCAGCAGCCCAACGACAGGGGAGAGAAACACCATATATTTT	CASSPTTGERNTIYF
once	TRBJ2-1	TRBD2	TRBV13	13	TGTGCCAGCAGCTTACAATGGGGGGGTGAGCAGTTCTTC	CASSLQWGGEQFF
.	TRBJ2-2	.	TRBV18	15	TGTGCCAGCTCACCTCCACATGTATCCACCGGGGAGCTGTTTTTT	CASSPPHVSTGELFF
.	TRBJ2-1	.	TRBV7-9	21	TGTGCCAGCAGCACCGCGCGGGGGGACAGGGAGGGTCTGGTACACTACAATGAGCAGTTCTTC	CASSTARGDREGLVHYNEQFF
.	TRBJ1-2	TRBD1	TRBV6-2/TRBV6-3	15	TGTGCCAGCAGTTACCTCGGGGGACAGAACTATGGCTACACCTTC	CASSYLGGQNYGYTF
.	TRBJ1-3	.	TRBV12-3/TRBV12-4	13	TGTGCCAGCACCGAGCAAAATGGAGACACCATATATTTT	CASTEQNGDTIYF
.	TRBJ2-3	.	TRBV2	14	TGTGCCAGCCTAGAGAGGTTCGGCACAGATACGCAGTATTTT	CASLERFGTDTQYF
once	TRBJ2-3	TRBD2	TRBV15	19	TGTGCCACCAGCAGACCATACCTTGCGGGAGCCGATAGCACAGATACGCAGTATTTT	CATSRPYLAGADSTDTQYF
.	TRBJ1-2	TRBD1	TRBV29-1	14	TGCAGCGGCGCCACAGGGGGCGGGCACTATGGCTACACCTTC	CSGATGGGHYGYTF
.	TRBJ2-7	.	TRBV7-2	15	TGTGCCAGCAGCTTAGGTGGGGGACTCTCCTACGAGCAGTACTTC	CASSLGGGLSYEQYF
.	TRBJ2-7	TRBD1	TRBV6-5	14	TGTGCCACCAACCGCGGACAGGGGTCCTACGAGCAGTACTTC	CATNRGQGSYEQYF
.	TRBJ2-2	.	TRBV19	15	TGTGCCAGTAGTATCACTCGACTCGCCACCGGGGAGCTGTTTTTT	CASSITRLATGELFF
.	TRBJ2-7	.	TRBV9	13	TGTGCCAGCAGCGTAACAGTTCTATCCGAGCAGTACTTC	CASSVTVLSEQYF
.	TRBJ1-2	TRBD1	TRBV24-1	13	TGTGCCACCAGTGATACAGGGGGTCGGGGCTACACCTTC	CATSDTGGRGYTF
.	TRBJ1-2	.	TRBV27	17	TGTGCCAGCAGTCCACCCCCGAGTCCGGGTTTTGGCTATGGCTACACCTTC	CASSPPPSPGFGYGYTF
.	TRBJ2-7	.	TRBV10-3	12	TGTGCCATCAGTGAGGGGACACCCGAGCAGTACTTC	CAISEGTPEQYF